These 11 T cell receptor beta chains originate from one sample sequenced in a study of cytomegalovirus exposure and HLA in healthy donors. It was with 60 Vbeta and 13 Jbeta primers that the PCR ran. The data were produced by immunoSEQ multiplex PCR, yet TCRdb's version contains in-frame clones alone and is incomplete. Among fewer than 200,000 clones listed, less than 80% were seen once. Sequencing used PBMCs. Receptors were obtained from a man aged 40-49 years in good health and CMV-seronegative.

The chain employs TRBV9 and TRBJ2-1; D might be TRBD1 (6 bases). V was cut by 1 base and J by 6 bases, with 8 bases left in between. Germline V gene lookup returns CDR1 SGDLS and CDR2 YYNGEE. The CDR3 length is 13 residues. Written as DNA, the CDR3 is TGTGCCAGCAGCGTAACAGGGAGCAATGAGCAGTTCTTC. Its protein is CASSVTGSNEQFF.

V and J are TRBV9 and TRBJ1-1; D is perhaps TRBD1 (6 bases). From germline, CDR1 is SGDLS and CDR2 YYNGEE. This CDR3 is 14 amino acids long. The V gene lost 3 bases and the J gene lost 2 bases, with 11 bases spanning the gap. The CDR3 loop reads CASSAIQGNTEAFF. In DNA, the CDR3 is TGTGCCAGCAGCGCTATACAGGGAAACACTGAAGCTTTCTTT.

The chain carries TRBV7-2 and TRBJ2-5; D is uncertain. Trimming took 5 bases from V and 2 from J, leaving 12 bases between them. The CDR3 sequence is 14 residues long. Germline V CDR1 and CDR2: SGHTA, FQGNSA. The CDR3 here is CASSPVFGQETQYF. Written as DNA, the CDR3 is TGTGCCAGCAGCCCAGTTTTCGGGCAAGAGACCCAGTACTTC.

The chain combines TRBV5-4 with TRBJ2-3; 9 nucleotides align to TRBD2. V lost 2 bases and J lost 2; bases outside the gene matches: 3. CDR1 is SGHNT, CDR2 YYREEE, per germline (reference sequence). The CDR3 totals 15 residues. The CDR3 sequence is CASSFERGATDTQYF. The CDR3 nucleotides read TGTGCCAGCAGCTTCGAGCGGGGGGCCACAGATACGCAGTATTTT.

The rearrangement joins TRBV23-1 to TRBJ1-4; the D gene is possibly TRBD1 (6 bases). TRBV23-1 carries the ORF label, with uncertain function. The CDR3 runs 17 residues. Trimming took off 0 bases at V and 8 bases at J, with 19 bases between the two ends. The CDR3 here is CASSQSPPRGAGEKLFF. The DNA for the CDR3 is TGCGCCAGCAGTCAATCCCCCCCCAGGGGTGCTGGAGAAAAACTGTTTTTT.

For the CDR3, the DNA is TGTGCCAGCACCCAGGCGGGAGGGACCTATAATTCACCCCTCCACTTT. Translated, it gives CASTQAGGTYNSPLHF. V gene TRBV7-9 combines with J gene TRBJ1-6; unclear D gene. Trimming removed 7 bases at V and 2 bases at J, with 15 bases between. Germline CDR1 and CDR2: SEHNR and FQNEAQ (reference sequence). This CDR3 region has 16 residues.

This rearrangement joins TRBV9 to TRBJ1-1; D is ambiguous. V dropped 0 bases and J dropped 1 base, with 10 bases sitting between them. The length of the CDR3 is 15 residues. Germline CDR1 is SGDLS and CDR2 is YYNGEE. This CDR3 is CASSVEEVRNTEAFF. CDR3 sequence (DNA): TGTGCCAGCAGCGTAGAAGAAGTGAGGAACACTGAAGCTTTCTTT.

This clone was detected once. The chain has TRBV5-1 and TRBJ2-1, with a tentative D call TRBD2 (6 bases). The length of the CDR3 is 15 residues. Germline CDR1 is SGHRS and CDR2 is YFSETQ. V lost 0 bases and J 10 bases, leaving 17 bases between the germline ends. The CDR3 DNA reads as TGCGCCAGCAGCTTGGCCGGGTTGGGGGGAGAGGAGCAGTTCTTC. This sequence encodes CASSLAGLGGEEQFF.

This clone came up a few times. The chain uses TRBV6-5 and TRBJ2-2, with D possibly matching TRBD2 (5 bases). This CDR3 contains 14 residues. Germline lookup yields CDR1 MNHEY and CDR2 SVGAGI. V lost 0 bases and J 3 bases, leaving 5 bases between the germline ends. CDR3 protein: CASSYSRDTGELFF. CDR3 coding DNA: TGTGCCAGCAGTTACTCGCGGGACACCGGGGAGCTGTTTTTT.

There are a few counts of this clone. The genes are TRBV28 and TRBJ1-4, with D maybe TRBD1 (5 bases). This CDR3 has 11 residues. The ends were cut back, 5 bases at V and 14 bases at J, with 12 bases in the middle. Germline V gene data show CDR1 as MDHEN and CDR2 as SYDVKM. The CDR3 bases are TGTGCCAGCAGTAAGCAGGGCGAGCTGTTTTTT. This codes for CASSKQGELFF.

This clone was seen more than once but under ten times. The chain is built from TRBV7-9 and TRBJ1-2; TRBD1 aligns across 8 bases. This CDR3 is 12 amino acids long. Per the germline V gene, CDR1 is SEHNR and CDR2 is FQNEAQ (reference sequence). Losses at the gene ends were 3 bases for V and 7 bases for J; bases not matched to a gene: 1. The CDR3 DNA reads TGTGCCAGCAGCTTGACAGGGGTTGGCTACACCTTC. This sequence encodes CASSLTGVGYTF.